The source of this T cell receptor (beta chain) is a study of shared clonotypes between healthy human individuals. V lost 2 bases and J lost 4, with 18 bases in between. The germline V gene encodes CDR1 SGHDN and CDR2 FVKESK. There are 17 residues in the CDR3. The table came from immunoSEQ multiplex PCR; TCRdb's copy has only in-frame clones and leaves some out. Of roughly 1,100,000 clones listed, approximately 70% are singletons. The receptor's source is a man aged 18 to 29 in good health. This chain links TRBV14 with TRBJ1-5; D call uncertain. The sequenced sample consisted of memory CD4+ T cells sorted from blood. Sample subset: CD45RA-negative fraction. CDR3 protein: CASSQPLRTVRNQPQHF. In nucleotides, the CDR3 is TGTGCCAGCAGCCAACCTTTACGGACCGTTAGGAATCAGCCCCAGCATTTT.